Listed here are 9 T cell receptor beta chains from one sample, sequenced in a study of T cell changes during pregnancy in multiple sclerosis (dated by TCRdb to between 2018 and 2021). The method was the immunoSEQ multiplex PCR assay. TCRdb carries this immuneACCESS record with in-frame sequences only. Its versions omit some clonotypes, under half of them owing to an unresolved V gene in the studies checked, with the rest unexplained. Counted in this sample were 15,000 to 20,000 clones; roughly nine tenths of them appeared once. Of the sample, 7.5% falls within the top ten clones. The source was CD8+ T cells from peripheral blood mononuclear cells, collected in the second trimester of pregnancy. These receptors were collected from a female donor in good health, enrolled as a control in a pregnancy study.

This chain connects TRBV7-9 to TRBJ1-1, with TRBD1 matching 8 bases. CDR1 SEHNR and CDR2 FQNEAQ come from the germline V gene (reference sequence). V shed 5 bases and J 1 base; nucleotides not matched to a gene: 9. This CDR3 comprises 16 residues. CDR3 nucleotides: TGTGCCAGCAGCCCAAAAGACAGGGGCGAGAACACTGAAGCTTTCTTT. Protein: CASSPKDRGENTEAFF.

V gene TRBV9 combines with J gene TRBJ2-3; no reliable D call. Germline V CDR1 and CDR2: SGDLS, YYNGEE. The V gene lost 4 bases and the J gene lost 2 bases, with 5 bases spanning the gap. This CDR3 has 12 amino acids. The CDR3 is CASSSFTDTQYF. The CDR3 DNA reads as TGTGCCAGCAGCTCCTTCACAGATACGCAGTATTTT.

The rearrangement uses TRBV9 and TRBJ2-7; 7 bases fit TRBD2. The length of the CDR3 is 13 residues. The ends lost 7 bases at V and 2 bases at J; junction bases unmatched: 6. Germline CDR1 is SGDLS and CDR2 is YYNGEE. The DNA of the CDR3 is TGTGCCAGCGGACCCGGGGGGACCTACGAGCAGTACTTC. This gives the protein CASGPGGTYEQYF.

The genes are TRBV27 and TRBJ2-7; perhaps TRBD2 as D (6 bases). Trimming removed 3 bases at V and 0 bases at J, with 12 bases between. The CDR3 has 15 residues. The germline CDR1 and CDR2 sequences are MNHEY and SMNVEV (reference sequence). This CDR3 is CASSFYGGSSYEQYF. DNA for the CDR3: TGTGCCAGCAGTTTCTACGGGGGTAGCTCCTACGAGCAGTACTTC.

This chain joins TRBV2 and TRBJ1-1; D uncertain. The length of the CDR3 is 12 residues. The germline V and J ends were trimmed by 3 bases and 6 bases, with 8 bases remaining between them. From germline, CDR1 is SNHLY and CDR2 FYNNEI. The CDR3 loop reads CASSDEVPEAFF. CDR3 coding DNA: TGTGCCAGCAGTGATGAGGTACCTGAAGCTTTCTTT. Based on the CDR3 plus reference TRBV2 and TRBJ1-1, the full variable domain is EPEVTQTPSHQVTQMGQEVILRCVPISNHLYFYWYRQILGQKVEFLVSFYNNEISEKSEIFDDQFSVERPDGSNFTLKIRSTKLEDSAMYFCASSDEVPEAFFGQGTRLTVV.

This CDR3 is CASSLGDQRSSYNEQFF. The CDR3, as DNA: TGTGCCAGCAGCTTAGGTGACCAGCGGTCTTCCTACAATGAGCAGTTCTTC. This rearrangement joins TRBV13 to TRBJ2-1; a weak D match, TRBD2 (5 bases). Trimming took off 0 bases at V and 1 base at J, with 13 bases between the two ends. CDR1 and CDR2 (germline): PRHDT, FYEKMQ (reference sequence). CDR3 length equals 17 residues. Based on the CDR3 plus reference TRBV13 and TRBJ2-1, the full variable domain is AAGVIQSPRHLIKEKRETATLKCYPIPRHDTVYWYQQGPGQDPQFLISFYEKMQSDKGSIPDRFSAQQFSDYHSELNMSSLELGDSALYFCASSLGDQRSSYNEQFFGPGTRLTVL.

This rearrangement joins TRBV4-1 to TRBJ1-2, with 9 bases fitting TRBD1. Germline CDR1 and CDR2: MGHRA and YSYEKL. CDR3 length: 17 residues. V trimming: 1 base; J trimming: 8 bases; junction bases outside the gene matches: 14. CDR3 amino acids: CASSQGLDMMGQGGYTF. Here the CDR3 DNA reads TGCGCCAGCAGCCAAGGCCTTGACATGATGGGACAGGGCGGCTACACCTTC.

The chain recombines TRBV10-3 with TRBJ2-1, with 10 bases matching TRBD2. J gave up 3 bases and V 2 bases, and 4 bases lay outside the gene matches. The germline V gene encodes CDR1 ENHRY and CDR2 SYGVKD. The CDR3 is made up of 16 amino acids. DNA for the CDR3: TGTGCCATCAGTGAGGCTAGCGGGGGTCTCTACAATGAGCAGTTCTTC. This translates into CAISEASGGLYNEQFF.

Only a few counts were recorded for this clone. The chain uses TRBV6-5 and TRBJ1-1; a weak D match, TRBD1 (6 bases). V dropped 0 bases and J dropped 5 bases, with 13 bases sitting between them. CDR1 is MNHEY and CDR2 is SVGAGI in the germline V gene. This CDR3 has 15 amino acids. The CDR3 nucleotides read TGTGCCAGCAGTTACTCTTTACAGGGCCGTACTGAAGCTTTCTTT. This gives the protein CASSYSLQGRTEAFF.